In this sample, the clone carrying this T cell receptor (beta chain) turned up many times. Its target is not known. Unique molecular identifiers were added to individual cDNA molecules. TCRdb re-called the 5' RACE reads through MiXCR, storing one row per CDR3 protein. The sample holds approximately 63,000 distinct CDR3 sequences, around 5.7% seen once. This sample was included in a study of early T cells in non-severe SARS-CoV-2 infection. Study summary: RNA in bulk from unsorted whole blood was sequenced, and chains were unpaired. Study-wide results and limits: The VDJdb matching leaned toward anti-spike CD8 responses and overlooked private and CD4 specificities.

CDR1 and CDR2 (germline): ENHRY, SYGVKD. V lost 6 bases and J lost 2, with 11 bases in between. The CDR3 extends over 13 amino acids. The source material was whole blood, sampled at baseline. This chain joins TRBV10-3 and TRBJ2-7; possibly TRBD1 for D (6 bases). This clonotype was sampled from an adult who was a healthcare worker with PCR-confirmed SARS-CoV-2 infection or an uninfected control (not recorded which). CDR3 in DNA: TGTGCCATCAGACGGGACACCACCTACGAGCAGTACTTC. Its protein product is CAIRRDTTYEQYF.